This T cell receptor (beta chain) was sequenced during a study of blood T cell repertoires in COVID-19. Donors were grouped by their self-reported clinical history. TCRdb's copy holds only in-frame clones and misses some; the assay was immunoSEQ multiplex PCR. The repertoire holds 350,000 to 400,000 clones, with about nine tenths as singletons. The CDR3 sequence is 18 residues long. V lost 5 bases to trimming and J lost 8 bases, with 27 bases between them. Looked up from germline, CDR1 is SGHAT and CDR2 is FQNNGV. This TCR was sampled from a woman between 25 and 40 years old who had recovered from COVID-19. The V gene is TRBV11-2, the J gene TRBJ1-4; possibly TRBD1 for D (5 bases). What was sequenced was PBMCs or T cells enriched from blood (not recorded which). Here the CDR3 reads CASSDDIFRGRGWEKLFF. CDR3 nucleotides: TGTGCCAGCAGCGACGATATATTCCGAGGGAGGGGTTGGGAAAAACTGTTTTTT.